These T cell receptor beta chains were read from a single sample in a study of blood T cell repertoires in COVID-19. Repertoires were generated with immunoSEQ multiplex PCR, while TCRdb's copy carries only in-frame clones and drops some. The repertoire holds about 180,000 clones, with roughly 88% as singletons. The material sequenced was peripheral blood. These receptors were collected from a woman younger than 45 with acute or convalescent COVID-19. Both conserved end residues are part of each CDR3. D genes are given only for firm matches. Clone size is shown for a subset of rows, as once, few, many or a class of expanded clone.

clone size: -
D gene: TRBD2
CDR3 length: 15
V gene: TRBV11-2
J gene: TRBJ2-7
CDR3 protein: CASSLNQRGGYEQYF
CDR3 DNA: TGTGCCAGCAGCTTAAATCAGCGGGGGGGCTACGAGCAGTACTTC

clone size: -
D gene: -
CDR3 length: 15
V gene: TRBV4-1
J gene: TRBJ2-7
CDR3 protein: CASSQVQGGSYEQYF
CDR3 DNA: TGCGCCAGCAGCCAAGTCCAGGGGGGCTCCTACGAGCAGTACTTC

clone size: -
D gene: -
CDR3 length: 12
V gene: TRBV7-9
J gene: TRBJ2-1
CDR3 protein: CARPGLPSPEFF
CDR3 DNA: TGTGCCAGACCGGGACTCCCCTCCCCTGAGTTCTTC

clone size: -
D gene: TRBD2
CDR3 length: 15
V gene: TRBV6-1
J gene: TRBJ2-3
CDR3 protein: CASSELAGVIDTQYF
CDR3 DNA: TGTGCCAGCAGTGAACTAGCGGGAGTAATAGATACGCAGTATTTT

clone size: -
D gene: -
CDR3 length: 13
V gene: TRBV10-3
J gene: TRBJ1-3
CDR3 protein: CAIRGSSGNTIYF
CDR3 DNA: TGTGCCATCAGGGGGAGCTCTGGAAACACCATATATTTT

clone size: -
D gene: TRBD1
CDR3 length: 16
V gene: TRBV6-6
J gene: TRBJ1-1
CDR3 protein: CASSYPKTGVDTEAFF
CDR3 DNA: TGTGCCAGCAGTTACCCCAAGACAGGGGTTGACACTGAAGCTTTCTTT

clone size: -
D gene: TRBD2
CDR3 length: 17
V gene: TRBV30
J gene: TRBJ2-3
CDR3 protein: CAWSVWLAGDSEDTQYF
CDR3 DNA: TGTGCCTGGAGTGTGTGGTTAGCGGGAGATTCGGAAGATACGCAGTATTTT

clone size: few
D gene: -
CDR3 length: 14
V gene: TRBV7-9
J gene: TRBJ1-3
CDR3 protein: CASSLGQPGNTIYF
CDR3 DNA: TGTGCCAGCAGCTTGGGGCAGCCGGGAAACACCATATATTTT

clone size: -
D gene: TRBD2
CDR3 length: 15
V gene: TRBV28
J gene: TRBJ2-1
CDR3 protein: CASSLTSGRSGEQFF
CDR3 DNA: TGTGCCAGCAGTCTAACTAGCGGGAGGTCTGGTGAGCAGTTCTTC

clone size: once
D gene: TRBD1
CDR3 length: 15
V gene: TRBV6-1
J gene: TRBJ1-6
CDR3 protein: CASSEVGRGLSPLHF
CDR3 DNA: TGTGCCAGCAGTGAAGTCGGAAGGGGGCTTTCACCCCTCCACTTT

clone size: -
D gene: TRBD1
CDR3 length: 15
V gene: TRBV18
J gene: TRBJ1-2
CDR3 protein: CASSKTTGGRRGYTF
CDR3 DNA: TGTGCCAGCTCGAAGACGACAGGGGGCAGGCGTGGCTACACCTTC

clone size: -
D gene: -
CDR3 length: 12
V gene: TRBV4-2
J gene: TRBJ1-4
CDR3 protein: CASSLQSEKLFF
CDR3 DNA: TGTGCCAGCAGCCTCCAATCTGAAAAACTGTTTTTT

clone size: -
D gene: -
CDR3 length: 17
V gene: TRBV5-1
J gene: TRBJ2-2
CDR3 protein: CASSLRSDSLNTGELFF
CDR3 DNA: TGCGCCAGCAGCCTTCGCTCGGACAGTTTGAACACCGGGGAGCTGTTTTTT

clone size: -
D gene: TRBD1
CDR3 length: 13
V gene: TRBV5-1
J gene: TRBJ2-1
CDR3 protein: CASSLAGTGEGVF
CDR3 DNA: TGCGCCAGCAGCTTGGCCGGGACAGGGGAAGGAGTCTTC

clone size: few
D gene: TRBD2
CDR3 length: 17
V gene: TRBV9
J gene: TRBJ2-3
CDR3 protein: CASSVTTSGSIGDTQYF
CDR3 DNA: TGTGCCAGCAGCGTTACGACTAGCGGGAGTATCGGAGATACGCAGTATTTT

clone size: -
D gene: TRBD2
CDR3 length: 15
V gene: TRBV7-2
J gene: TRBJ2-7
CDR3 protein: CASSLVDSGIYEQYF
CDR3 DNA: TGTGCCAGCAGCTTAGTGGATAGCGGGATTTACGAGCAGTACTTC

clone size: -
D gene: -
CDR3 length: 14
V gene: TRBV29-1
J gene: TRBJ2-1
CDR3 protein: CSGTLARSYNEQFF
CDR3 DNA: TGCAGCGGGACACTAGCCCGCTCCTACAATGAGCAGTTCTTC

clone size: -
D gene: TRBD1
CDR3 length: 14
V gene: TRBV6-5
J gene: TRBJ1-2
CDR3 protein: CASTLGGLNYGYTF
CDR3 DNA: TGTGCCAGCACCCTAGGGGGCCTTAACTATGGCTACACCTTC

clone size: once
D gene: -
CDR3 length: 13
V gene: TRBV29-1
J gene: TRBJ2-5
CDR3 protein: CSSDSGAQETQYF
CDR3 DNA: TGCTCGTCGGACAGTGGGGCGCAAGAGACCCAGTACTTC

clone size: -
D gene: -
CDR3 length: 12
V gene: TRBV30
J gene: TRBJ1-4
CDR3 protein: CAWSAPVEKLFF
CDR3 DNA: TGTGCCTGGAGTGCCCCCGTTGAAAAACTGTTTTTT

clone size: -
D gene: -
CDR3 length: 14
V gene: TRBV5-1
J gene: TRBJ1-1
CDR3 protein: CASSLGDDYAEAFF
CDR3 DNA: TGCGCCAGCAGCTTAGGGGATGATTACGCTGAAGCTTTCTTT

clone size: -
D gene: TRBD1
CDR3 length: 13
V gene: TRBV5-1
J gene: TRBJ2-7
CDR3 protein: CASTWTGSDEQYF
CDR3 DNA: TGCGCCAGCACTTGGACAGGGAGCGACGAGCAGTACTTC

clone size: -
D gene: -
CDR3 length: 13
V gene: TRBV7-9
J gene: TRBJ2-5
CDR3 protein: CASSLRVQETQYF
CDR3 DNA: TGTGCCAGCAGCTTACGAGTCCAAGAGACCCAGTACTTC

clone size: -
D gene: TRBD2
CDR3 length: 15
V gene: TRBV11-2
J gene: TRBJ2-7
CDR3 protein: CASSLRARWEGEQYF
CDR3 DNA: TGTGCCAGCAGCTTAAGGGCTAGATGGGAGGGGGAGCAGTACTTC

clone size: -
D gene: -
CDR3 length: 13
V gene: TRBV18
J gene: TRBJ2-2
CDR3 protein: CASSLDRTGELFF
CDR3 DNA: TGTGCCAGCTCACTAGACAGAACCGGGGAGCTGTTTTTT

clone size: -
D gene: TRBD1
CDR3 length: 14
V gene: TRBV11-1
J gene: TRBJ1-1
CDR3 protein: CASSLQQGYTEAFF
CDR3 DNA: TGTGCCAGCAGCTTACAACAGGGGTACACTGAAGCTTTCTTT

clone size: -
D gene: -
CDR3 length: 13
V gene: TRBV2
J gene: TRBJ1-5
CDR3 protein: CARGSGGNQPQHF
CDR3 DNA: TGTGCCAGGGGCTCCGGGGGCAATCAGCCCCAGCATTTT

clone size: -
D gene: TRBD1
CDR3 length: 14
V gene: TRBV28
J gene: TRBJ2-2
CDR3 protein: CAITGGSNTGELFF
CDR3 DNA: TGTGCCATCACAGGGGGAAGTAACACCGGGGAGCTGTTTTTT

clone size: -
D gene: -
CDR3 length: 11
V gene: TRBV6-5
J gene: TRBJ1-5
CDR3 protein: CASERGQPQHF
CDR3 DNA: TGTGCCAGCGAAAGGGGCCAGCCCCAGCATTTT

clone size: -
D gene: -
CDR3 length: 13
V gene: TRBV12-3/TRBV12-4
J gene: TRBJ2-7
CDR3 protein: CASSLGGGNEQYF
CDR3 DNA: TGTGCCAGCAGTTTAGGAGGTGGAAACGAGCAGTACTTC

clone size: -
D gene: -
CDR3 length: 16
V gene: TRBV7-8
J gene: TRBJ2-5
CDR3 protein: CASSLTLGTVSYYQYF
CDR3 DNA: TGTGCCAGCAGCTTAACTCTGGGGACTGTGAGTTATTACCAGTACTTC

clone size: -
D gene: TRBD1
CDR3 length: 13
V gene: TRBV19
J gene: TRBJ2-1
CDR3 protein: CASSITGGNWQFF
CDR3 DNA: TGTGCCAGTAGTATAACAGGGGGGAATTGGCAGTTCTTC

clone size: -
D gene: -
CDR3 length: 14
V gene: TRBV11-2
J gene: TRBJ2-5
CDR3 protein: CASSLMGGGETQYF
CDR3 DNA: TGTGCCAGCAGCTTAATGGGAGGCGGAGAGACCCAGTACTTC

clone size: few
D gene: -
CDR3 length: 14
V gene: TRBV15
J gene: TRBJ1-5
CDR3 protein: CATSNPGAPQPQHF
CDR3 DNA: TGTGCCACCAGCAATCCAGGGGCCCCTCAGCCCCAGCATTTT

clone size: -
D gene: TRBD2
CDR3 length: 15
V gene: TRBV20-1
J gene: TRBJ2-1
CDR3 protein: CSASGLAGKVDEQFF
CDR3 DNA: TGCAGTGCTAGTGGACTAGCGGGAAAAGTGGATGAGCAGTTCTTC

clone size: -
D gene: TRBD2
CDR3 length: 17
V gene: TRBV7-8
J gene: TRBJ2-2
CDR3 protein: CASSPTGSGMNTGELFF
CDR3 DNA: TGTGCCAGCAGCCCGACCGGTAGCGGGATGAACACCGGGGAGCTGTTTTTT

clone size: -
D gene: -
CDR3 length: 12
V gene: TRBV28
J gene: TRBJ2-1
CDR3 protein: CASNGLHNEQFF
CDR3 DNA: TGTGCCAGCAATGGACTTCACAATGAGCAGTTCTTC

clone size: -
D gene: -
CDR3 length: 14
V gene: TRBV4-1
J gene: TRBJ2-5
CDR3 protein: CASSQPSGKETQYF
CDR3 DNA: TGCGCCAGCAGCCAACCCAGCGGTAAAGAGACCCAGTACTTC

clone size: few
D gene: -
CDR3 length: 14
V gene: TRBV6-5
J gene: TRBJ2-2
CDR3 protein: CASSHFGAPGELFF
CDR3 DNA: TGTGCCAGCAGCCACTTTGGGGCGCCCGGGGAGCTGTTTTTT

clone size: once
D gene: -
CDR3 length: 17
V gene: TRBV19
J gene: TRBJ1-5
CDR3 protein: CASSPTPHFLSNQPQHF
CDR3 DNA: TGTGCCAGTAGCCCCACTCCCCACTTCCTTAGCAATCAGCCCCAGCATTTT

clone size: -
D gene: -
CDR3 length: 12
V gene: TRBV2
J gene: TRBJ1-5
CDR3 protein: CASSDNNQPQHF
CDR3 DNA: TGTGCCAGCAGTGACAACAATCAGCCCCAGCATTTT

clone size: -
D gene: TRBD2
CDR3 length: 13
V gene: TRBV12-3/TRBV12-4
J gene: TRBJ2-7
CDR3 protein: CASRVAGAYEQYF
CDR3 DNA: TGTGCCAGCAGGGTAGCGGGAGCCTACGAGCAGTACTTC

clone size: few
D gene: TRBD1
CDR3 length: 13
V gene: TRBV10-1
J gene: TRBJ2-5
CDR3 protein: CASSRGLGETQYF
CDR3 DNA: TGCGCCAGCTCGAGGGGGCTAGGAGAGACCCAGTACTTC

clone size: -
D gene: TRBD2
CDR3 length: 14
V gene: TRBV28
J gene: TRBJ2-1
CDR3 protein: CASSLRGTSGDGFF
CDR3 DNA: TGTGCCAGCAGTTTAAGGGGGACTAGCGGAGATGGGTTCTTC

clone size: -
D gene: TRBD1
CDR3 length: 17
V gene: TRBV28
J gene: TRBJ2-3
CDR3 protein: CASSFPPDRGRGDTQYF
CDR3 DNA: TGTGCCAGCAGTTTCCCTCCCGACAGGGGGCGCGGAGATACGCAGTATTTT

clone size: once
D gene: TRBD2
CDR3 length: 16
V gene: TRBV6-2/TRBV6-3
J gene: TRBJ2-1
CDR3 protein: CASSYRAGGPPNEQFF
CDR3 DNA: TGTGCCAGCAGTTACCGAGCGGGAGGGCCCCCCAATGAGCAGTTCTTC

clone size: -
D gene: -
CDR3 length: 14
V gene: TRBV3-1/TRBV3-2
J gene: TRBJ1-4
CDR3 protein: CASRIRVGDEKLFF
CDR3 DNA: TGTGCCAGCAGAATCAGGGTAGGAGATGAAAAACTGTTTTTT

clone size: -
D gene: TRBD2
CDR3 length: 15
V gene: TRBV5-1
J gene: TRBJ2-2
CDR3 protein: CASSLQGLDAGELFF
CDR3 DNA: TGCGCCAGCAGCTTGCAGGGACTAGATGCCGGGGAGCTGTTTTTT

clone size: -
D gene: -
CDR3 length: 12
V gene: TRBV5-5
J gene: TRBJ2-3
CDR3 protein: CASSLHPDTQYF
CDR3 DNA: TGTGCCAGCAGCTTACACCCAGATACGCAGTATTTT

clone size: once
D gene: -
CDR3 length: 13
V gene: TRBV6-5
J gene: TRBJ2-7
CDR3 protein: CASSYTQGGEQYF
CDR3 DNA: TGTGCCAGCAGTTACACACAGGGTGGCGAGCAGTACTTC

clone size: -
D gene: TRBD2
CDR3 length: 16
V gene: TRBV19
J gene: TRBJ2-1
CDR3 protein: CASSMGTSGRTGEQFF
CDR3 DNA: TGTGCCAGTAGTATGGGGACTAGCGGGAGAACCGGGGAGCAGTTCTTC

clone size: once
D gene: TRBD1
CDR3 length: 18
V gene: TRBV15
J gene: TRBJ2-1
CDR3 protein: CATSRRGNYRGNLNEQFF
CDR3 DNA: TGTGCCACCAGCAGGAGGGGAAATTACAGGGGGAACCTCAATGAGCAGTTCTTC

clone size: -
D gene: -
CDR3 length: 12
V gene: TRBV28
J gene: TRBJ1-6
CDR3 protein: CASSLRGFTLHF
CDR3 DNA: TGTGCCAGCAGTTTACGGGGATTCACCCTCCACTTT

clone size: -
D gene: TRBD1
CDR3 length: 15
V gene: TRBV18
J gene: TRBJ1-6
CDR3 protein: CASSPQDRANSPLHF
CDR3 DNA: TGTGCCAGCTCACCTCAGGACAGGGCAAATTCACCCCTCCACTTT

clone size: -
D gene: TRBD1
CDR3 length: 14
V gene: TRBV9
J gene: TRBJ2-1
CDR3 protein: CASSAGTVYNEQFF
CDR3 DNA: TGTGCCAGCAGCGCCGGGACAGTCTACAATGAGCAGTTCTTC

clone size: -
D gene: TRBD2
CDR3 length: 18
V gene: TRBV5-1
J gene: TRBJ2-6
CDR3 protein: CASSLDGREVYGANVLTF
CDR3 DNA: TGCGCCAGCAGCTTGGATGGTCGGGAGGTTTATGGGGCCAACGTCCTGACTTTC

clone size: few
D gene: -
CDR3 length: 13
V gene: TRBV12-3/TRBV12-4
J gene: TRBJ1-1
CDR3 protein: CASSVHGGTEAFF
CDR3 DNA: TGTGCCAGCAGTGTACACGGGGGCACTGAAGCTTTCTTT

clone size: -
D gene: -
CDR3 length: 15
V gene: TRBV5-1
J gene: TRBJ2-5
CDR3 protein: CASSSTTGAGETQYF
CDR3 DNA: TGCGCCAGCAGCTCGACAACAGGGGCGGGGGAGACCCAGTACTTC